This paragraph reports one TCR beta chain. These data belong to a study of technical replicates of blood from several donors. Clones were sequenced by immunoSEQ multiplex PCR, and TCRdb holds only the in-frame ones, with some missing. The data hold around 90,000 clones, with around 94% observed a single time. The germline V gene has CDR1 SGHRS and CDR2 YFSETQ. The V and J ends lost 4 bases and 7 bases respectively, with 42 bases between them. There are 23 residues in the CDR3. The TCR comes from a human donor in good health. The sequenced sample was T cells isolated from PBMCs. The chain links TRBV5-1 to TRBJ2-1; possible D gene TRBD1, 9 bases. The CDR3 reads CASSGFSSSFGTGSAGEGNEQFF. In DNA, the CDR3 is TGCGCCAGCAGCGGGTTTTCATCCAGTTTCGGGACAGGGTCAGCGGGAGAAGGTAATGAGCAGTTCTTC.